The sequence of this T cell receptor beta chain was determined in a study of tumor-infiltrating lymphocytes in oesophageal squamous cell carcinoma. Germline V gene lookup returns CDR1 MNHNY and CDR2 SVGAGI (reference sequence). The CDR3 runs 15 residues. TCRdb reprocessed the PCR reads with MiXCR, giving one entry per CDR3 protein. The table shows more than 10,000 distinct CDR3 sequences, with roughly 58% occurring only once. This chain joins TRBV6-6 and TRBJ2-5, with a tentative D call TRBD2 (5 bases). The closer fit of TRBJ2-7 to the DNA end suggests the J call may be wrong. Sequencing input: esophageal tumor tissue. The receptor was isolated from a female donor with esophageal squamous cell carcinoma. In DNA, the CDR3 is TGTGCCAGCAGTTATACGGGAAAATCGGCCTACGAGCAGTACTTC. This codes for CASSYTGKSAYEQYF.